This entry features one T cell receptor beta chain sequence. The antigen is undetermined. This entry belongs to a study of cytomegalovirus exposure and HLA in healthy donors. Whole-study findings and limits: The authors enumerated some 170 TCR beta chains as linked to cytomegalovirus. The availability of immune exposure information extended only to CMV serostatus. The authors reported that TCR beta sequences could predict HLA-A and HLA-B alleles. These predictions were accurate for most subjects in the first cohort.

PCR primers comprised 60 Vbeta and 13 Jbeta primers. Clones were read by immunoSEQ multiplex PCR, and TCRdb kept only the in-frame ones, dropping some. The sample yields about 110,000 clones, approximately 76% seen once. Healthy bone marrow donors made up the donor group. The sequence was obtained from a man younger than 35 in good health and CMV-seronegative. Sequencing used PBMCs.

The CDR3: CAIPGVSLGKNIQYF. The CDR3 DNA reads TGCGCCATCCCTGGGGTCTCACTAGGCAAAAACATTCAGTACTTC. The chain is built from TRBV5-1 and TRBJ2-4; a weak D match, TRBD2 (5 bases). The CDR3 is 15 residues long. The germline V gene encodes CDR1 SGHRS and CDR2 YFSETQ. V dropped 9 bases and J dropped 3 bases, with 19 bases sitting between them.